This T cell receptor (beta chain) originates from a study of identical twins. Study-wide results and limits: Weaker excess twin sharing was observed in beta out-of-frame sequences.

TCRdb reprocessed the 5' RACE reads with MiXCR, giving one entry per CDR3 protein. The sample shows 1.5 million to 2 million distinct CDR3 sequences, more than 30% of them seen only once. In this sample, this clonotype turned up a few times. Antigen specificity is unknown. The V and J ends lost 0 bases and 3 bases respectively, with 12 bases between them. There are 16 residues in the CDR3. CDR1 is SGHTA and CDR2 is FQGNSA in the germline V gene. V usage is TRBV7-2 and J usage is TRBJ2-1; D not certain. Sequenced input: cord blood. The receptor was isolated from a newborn girl in good health. The chain's CDR3 is CASSLAAAPGYNEQFF. The CDR3 DNA is TGTGCCAGCAGCTTAGCAGCCGCTCCCGGCTACAATGAGCAGTTCTTC.